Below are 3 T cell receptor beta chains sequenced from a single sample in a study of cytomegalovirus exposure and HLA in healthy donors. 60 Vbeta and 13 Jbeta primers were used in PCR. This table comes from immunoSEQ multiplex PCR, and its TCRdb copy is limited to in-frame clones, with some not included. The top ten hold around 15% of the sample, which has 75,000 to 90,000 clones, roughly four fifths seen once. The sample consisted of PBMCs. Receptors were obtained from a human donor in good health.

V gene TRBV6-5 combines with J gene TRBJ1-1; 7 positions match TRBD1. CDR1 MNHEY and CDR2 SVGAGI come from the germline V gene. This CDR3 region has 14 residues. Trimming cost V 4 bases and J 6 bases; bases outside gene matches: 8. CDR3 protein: CASSSDRAGAEAFF. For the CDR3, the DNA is TGTGCCAGCAGTTCCGACAGGGCAGGAGCTGAAGCTTTCTTT.

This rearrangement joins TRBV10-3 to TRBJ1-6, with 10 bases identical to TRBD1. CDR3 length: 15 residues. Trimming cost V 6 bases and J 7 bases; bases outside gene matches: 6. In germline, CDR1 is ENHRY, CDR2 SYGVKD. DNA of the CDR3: TGTGCCATCAGAAGAGGGACAGGGGTAAATTCACCCCTCCACTTT. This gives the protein CAIRRGTGVNSPLHF.

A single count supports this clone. In nucleotides, the CDR3 is TGTGCCAGTAGTACGAGGTGGGGCTACACCTTC. Its translation is CASSTRWGYTF. This chain joins TRBV19 and TRBJ1-2; D remains unclear. Deletions cut 4 bases from V and 8 bases from J, with 8 bases between. This CDR3 region has 11 residues. Germline V gene sequence: CDR1 LNHDA, CDR2 SQIVND (reference sequence). Based on the CDR3 plus reference TRBV19 and TRBJ1-2, the full variable domain is DGGITQSPKYLFRKEGQNVTLSCEQNLNHDAMYWYRQDPGQGLRLIYYSQIVNDFQKGDIAEGYSVSREKKESFPLTVTSAQKNPTAFYLCASSTRWGYTFGSGTRLTVV.